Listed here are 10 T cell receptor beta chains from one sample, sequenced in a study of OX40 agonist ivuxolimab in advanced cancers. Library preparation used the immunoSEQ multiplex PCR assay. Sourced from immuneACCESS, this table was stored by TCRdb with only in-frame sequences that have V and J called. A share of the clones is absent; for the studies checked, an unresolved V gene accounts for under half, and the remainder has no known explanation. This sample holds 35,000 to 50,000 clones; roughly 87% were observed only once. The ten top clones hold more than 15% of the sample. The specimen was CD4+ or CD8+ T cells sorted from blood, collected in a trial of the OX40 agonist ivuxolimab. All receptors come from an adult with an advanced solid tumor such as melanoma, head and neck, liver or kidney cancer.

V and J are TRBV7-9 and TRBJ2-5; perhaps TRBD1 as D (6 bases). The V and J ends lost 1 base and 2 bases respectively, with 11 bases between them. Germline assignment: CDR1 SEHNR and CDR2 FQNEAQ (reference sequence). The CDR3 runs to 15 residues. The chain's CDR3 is CASSLVDSDQETQYF. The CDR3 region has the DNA TGTGCCAGCAGCTTAGTGGACAGCGATCAAGAGACCCAGTACTTC.

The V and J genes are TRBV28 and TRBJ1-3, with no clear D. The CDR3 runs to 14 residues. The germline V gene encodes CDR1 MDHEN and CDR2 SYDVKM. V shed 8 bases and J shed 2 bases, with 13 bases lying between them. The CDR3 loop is CASLGPRTGNTIYF. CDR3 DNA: TGTGCCAGCCTAGGGCCCCGGACTGGAAACACCATATATTTT.

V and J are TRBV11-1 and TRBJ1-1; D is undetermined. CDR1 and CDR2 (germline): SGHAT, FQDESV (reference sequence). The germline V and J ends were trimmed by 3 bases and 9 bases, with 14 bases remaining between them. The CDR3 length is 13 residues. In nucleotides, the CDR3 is TGTGCCAGCAGCTTGAGGGTTGGCTGGCAAGCTTTCTTT. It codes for CASSLRVGWQAFF.

Here the CDR3 DNA reads TGTGCCAGCAGTTCCTCCTCAGGGACAGGGTACAATGAGCAGTTCTTC. It encodes CASSSSSGTGYNEQFF. V gene TRBV6-5 combines with J gene TRBJ2-1; 9 bases line up with TRBD1. Germline lookup yields CDR1 MNHEY and CDR2 SVGAGI. This CDR3 is built from 16 residues. V was clipped by 4 bases and J by 4 bases; unmatched bases: 8.

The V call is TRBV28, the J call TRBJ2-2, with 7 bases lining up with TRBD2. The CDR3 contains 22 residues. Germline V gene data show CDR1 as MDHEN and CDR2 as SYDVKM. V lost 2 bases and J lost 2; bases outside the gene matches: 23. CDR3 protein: CASSLSPGTVRLSSGNTGELFF. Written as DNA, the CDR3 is TGTGCCAGCAGTTTAAGCCCCGGGACGGTACGTTTATCTAGCGGAAACACCGGGGAGCTGTTTTTT.

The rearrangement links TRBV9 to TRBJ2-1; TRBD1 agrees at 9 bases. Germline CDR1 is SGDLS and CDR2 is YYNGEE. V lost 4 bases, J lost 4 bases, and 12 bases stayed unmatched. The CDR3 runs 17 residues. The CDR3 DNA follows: TGTGCCAGCAGCATACATCGGACAGGGGATAAGTACAATGAGCAGTTCTTC. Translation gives CASSIHRTGDKYNEQFF. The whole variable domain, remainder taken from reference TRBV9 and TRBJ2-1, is DSGVTQTPKHLITATGQRVTLRCSPRSGDLSVYWYQQSLDQGLQFLIQYYNGEERAKGNILERFSAQQFPDLHSELNLSSLELGDSALYFCASSIHRTGDKYNEQFFGPGTRLTVL.

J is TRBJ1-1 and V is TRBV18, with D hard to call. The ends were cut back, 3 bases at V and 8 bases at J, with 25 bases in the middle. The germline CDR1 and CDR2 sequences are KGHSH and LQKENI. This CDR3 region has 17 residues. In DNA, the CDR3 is TGTGCCAGCTCACCGGTACCACCATCCCGAAGTAAAACGGAAGCTTTCTTT. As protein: CASSPVPPSRSKTEAFF.

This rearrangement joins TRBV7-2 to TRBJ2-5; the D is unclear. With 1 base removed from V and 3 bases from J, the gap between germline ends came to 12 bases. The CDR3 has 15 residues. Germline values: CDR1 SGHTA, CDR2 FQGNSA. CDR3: CASSLVERAEETQYF. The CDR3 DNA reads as TGTGCCAGCAGCTTAGTAGAAAGGGCGGAAGAGACCCAGTACTTC.

In DNA form, the CDR3 reads TGTGCCAGCAGCGGGGCGGACAGGGGGGATGGCTACACCTTC. Its translation: CASSGADRGDGYTF. V gene TRBV13 combines with J gene TRBJ1-2; 10 bases agree with TRBD1. After removal of 5 bases from V and 6 bases from J, the junction contained 6 bases not matched to a gene. The germline CDR1 and CDR2 sequences are PRHDT and FYEKMQ (reference sequence). This CDR3 contains 14 residues. The whole variable domain, remainder taken from reference TRBV13 and TRBJ1-2, is AAGVIQSPRHLIKEKRETATLKCYPIPRHDTVYWYQQGPGQDPQFLISFYEKMQSDKGSIPDRFSAQQFSDYHSELNMSSLELGDSALYFCASSGADRGDGYTFGSGTRLTVV.

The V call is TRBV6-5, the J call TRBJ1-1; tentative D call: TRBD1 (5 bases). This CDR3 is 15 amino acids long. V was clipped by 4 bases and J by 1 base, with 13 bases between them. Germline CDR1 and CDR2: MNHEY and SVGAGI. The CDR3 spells CASSLSGNGNTEAFF. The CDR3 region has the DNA TGTGCCAGCAGTTTATCAGGGAACGGGAACACTGAAGCTTTCTTT.